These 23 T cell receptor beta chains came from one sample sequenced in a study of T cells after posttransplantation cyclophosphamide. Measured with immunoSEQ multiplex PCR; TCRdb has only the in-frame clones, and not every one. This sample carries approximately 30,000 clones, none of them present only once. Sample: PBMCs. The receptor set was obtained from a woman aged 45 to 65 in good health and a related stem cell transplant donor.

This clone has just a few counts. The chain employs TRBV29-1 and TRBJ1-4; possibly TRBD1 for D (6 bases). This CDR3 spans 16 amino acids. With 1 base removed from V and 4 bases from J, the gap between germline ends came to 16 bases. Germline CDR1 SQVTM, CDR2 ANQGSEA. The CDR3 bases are TGCAGCGTTGAAGCGGGGGGCAGGGGTGGTAATGAAAAACTGTTTTTT. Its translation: CSVEAGGRGGNEKLFF.

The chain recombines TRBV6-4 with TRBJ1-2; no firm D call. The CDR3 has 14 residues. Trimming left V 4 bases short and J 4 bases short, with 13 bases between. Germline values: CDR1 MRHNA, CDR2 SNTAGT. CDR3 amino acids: CASSVTPGGYGYTF. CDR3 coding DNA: TGTGCCAGCAGTGTAACCCCCGGCGGCTATGGCTACACCTTC.

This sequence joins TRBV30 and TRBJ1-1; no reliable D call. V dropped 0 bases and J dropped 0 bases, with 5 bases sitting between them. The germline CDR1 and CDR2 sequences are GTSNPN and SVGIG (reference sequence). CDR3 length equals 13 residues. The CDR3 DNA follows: TGTGCCTGGAGTGTACTGGTGAACACTGAAGCTTTCTTT. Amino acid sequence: CAWSVLVNTEAFF.

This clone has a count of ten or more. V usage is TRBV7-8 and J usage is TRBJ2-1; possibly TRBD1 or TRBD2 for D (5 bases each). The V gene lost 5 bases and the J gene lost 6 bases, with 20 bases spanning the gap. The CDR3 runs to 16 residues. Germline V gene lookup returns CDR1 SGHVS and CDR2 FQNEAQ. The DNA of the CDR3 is TGTGCCAGCAGCCCCCTCCAAGGGGAGAGGAGCAATGAGCAGTTCTTC. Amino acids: CASSPLQGERSNEQFF. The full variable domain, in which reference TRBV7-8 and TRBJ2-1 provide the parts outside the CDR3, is GAGVSQSPRYKVAKRGQDVALRCDPISGHVSLFWYQQALGQGPEFLTYFQNEAQLDKSGLPSDRFFAERPEGSVSTLKIQRTQQEDSAVYLCASSPLQGERSNEQFFGPGTRLTVL.

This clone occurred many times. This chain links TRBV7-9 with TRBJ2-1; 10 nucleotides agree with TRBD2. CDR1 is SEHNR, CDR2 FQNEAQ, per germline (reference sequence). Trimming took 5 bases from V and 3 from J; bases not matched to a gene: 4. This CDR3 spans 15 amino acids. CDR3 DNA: TGTGCCAGCAGCCTGGGACTAGCGTACTACAATGAGCAGTTCTTC. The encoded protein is CASSLGLAYYNEQFF. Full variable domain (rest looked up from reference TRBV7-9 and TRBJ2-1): DTGVSQNPRHKITKRGQNVTFRCDPISEHNRLYWYRQTLGQGPEFLTYFQNEAQLEKSRLLSDRFSAERPKGSFSTLEIQRTEQGDSAMYLCASSLGLAYYNEQFFGPGTRLTVL.

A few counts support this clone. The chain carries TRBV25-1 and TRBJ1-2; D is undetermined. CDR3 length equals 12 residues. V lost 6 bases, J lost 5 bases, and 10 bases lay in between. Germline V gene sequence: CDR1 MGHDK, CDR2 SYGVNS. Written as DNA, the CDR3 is TGTGCCAGCAGCTTTCCAGATTATGGCTACACCTTC. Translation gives CASSFPDYGYTF.

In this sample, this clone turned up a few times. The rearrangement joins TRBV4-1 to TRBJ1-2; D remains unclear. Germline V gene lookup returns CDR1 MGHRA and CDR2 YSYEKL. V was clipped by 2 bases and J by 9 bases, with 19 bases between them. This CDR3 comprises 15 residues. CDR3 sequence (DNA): TGCGCCAGCAGCCAATCCGGGGTTGAGGCAGTACGCTACACCTTC. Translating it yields CASSQSGVEAVRYTF.

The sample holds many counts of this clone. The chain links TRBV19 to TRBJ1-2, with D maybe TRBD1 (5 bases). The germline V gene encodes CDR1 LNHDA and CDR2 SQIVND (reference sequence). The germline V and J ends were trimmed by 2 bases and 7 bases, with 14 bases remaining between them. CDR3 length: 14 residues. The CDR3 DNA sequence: TGTGCCAGTAGTATACCGGGGACTGTTGGTGGCTACACCTTC. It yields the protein CASSIPGTVGGYTF.

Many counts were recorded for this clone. In nucleotides, the CDR3 is TGTGCCAGCAGTTTTGGGGGCAACTATGGCTACACCTTC. Encoded protein: CASSFGGNYGYTF. The V and J genes are TRBV27 and TRBJ1-2; D perhaps matches TRBD1 (6 bases). Germline CDR1 and CDR2: MNHEY and SMNVEV (reference sequence). There are 13 residues in the CDR3. V was clipped by 3 bases and J by 2 bases, with 7 bases between them.

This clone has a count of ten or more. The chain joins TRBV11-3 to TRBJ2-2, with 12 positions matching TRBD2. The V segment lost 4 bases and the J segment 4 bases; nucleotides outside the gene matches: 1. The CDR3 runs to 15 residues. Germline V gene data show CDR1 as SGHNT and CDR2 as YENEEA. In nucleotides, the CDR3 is TGTGCCAGCAGCTCGGGACTAGCGGGCACCGGGGAGCTGTTTTTT. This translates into CASSSGLAGTGELFF. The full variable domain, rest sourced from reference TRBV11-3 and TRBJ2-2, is EAGVVQSPRYKIIEKKQPVAFWCNPISGHNTLYWYLQNLGQGPELLIRYENEEAVDDSQLPKDRFSAERLKGVDSTLKIQPAELGDSAVYLCASSSGLAGTGELFFGEGSRLTVL.

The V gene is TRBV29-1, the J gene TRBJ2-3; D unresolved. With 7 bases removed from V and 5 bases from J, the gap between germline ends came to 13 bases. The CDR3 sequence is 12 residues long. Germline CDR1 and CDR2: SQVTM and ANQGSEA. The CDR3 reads CSAGSHGDTQYF. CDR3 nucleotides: TGCAGCGCCGGTAGCCACGGAGATACGCAGTATTTT.

The CDR3 DNA sequence: TGTGCCAGCAGCGTAGCCCCCCTTTTAGCGGCCCCTACGGAGCAGTACTTC. It codes for CASSVAPLLAAPTEQYF. The chain has TRBV9 and TRBJ2-7; D is possibly TRBD2 (6 bases). V gave up 0 bases and J gave up 7 bases, with 23 bases separating them. The CDR3 contains 17 residues. Germline V gives CDR1 SGDLS, CDR2 YYNGEE.

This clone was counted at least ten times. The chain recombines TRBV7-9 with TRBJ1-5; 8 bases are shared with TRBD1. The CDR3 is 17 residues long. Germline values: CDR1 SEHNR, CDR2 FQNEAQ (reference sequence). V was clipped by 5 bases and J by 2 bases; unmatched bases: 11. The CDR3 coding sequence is TGTGCCAGCAGCCTCGACCAGGGGGCAAGTGGCAATCAGCCCCAGCATTTT. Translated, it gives CASSLDQGASGNQPQHF.

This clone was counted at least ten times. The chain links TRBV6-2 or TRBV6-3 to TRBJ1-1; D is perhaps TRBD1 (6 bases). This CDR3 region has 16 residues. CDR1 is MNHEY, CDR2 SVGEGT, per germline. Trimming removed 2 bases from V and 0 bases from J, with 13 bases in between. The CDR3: CASSYDRRFLNTEAFF. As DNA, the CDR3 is TGTGCCAGCAGTTACGACAGGAGATTCTTGAACACTGAAGCTTTCTTT.

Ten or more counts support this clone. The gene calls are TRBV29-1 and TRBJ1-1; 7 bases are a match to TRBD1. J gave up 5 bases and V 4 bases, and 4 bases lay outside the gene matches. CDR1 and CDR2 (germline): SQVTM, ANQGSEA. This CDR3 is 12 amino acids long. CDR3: CSVGQGDTEAFF. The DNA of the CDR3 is TGCAGCGTTGGACAGGGTGATACTGAAGCTTTCTTT.

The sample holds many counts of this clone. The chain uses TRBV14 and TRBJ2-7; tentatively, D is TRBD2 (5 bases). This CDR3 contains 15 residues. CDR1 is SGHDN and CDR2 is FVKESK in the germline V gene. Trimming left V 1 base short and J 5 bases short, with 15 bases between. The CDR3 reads CASSQGTGPADEQYF. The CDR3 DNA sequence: TGTGCCAGCAGCCAAGGAACCGGCCCAGCGGACGAGCAGTACTTC.

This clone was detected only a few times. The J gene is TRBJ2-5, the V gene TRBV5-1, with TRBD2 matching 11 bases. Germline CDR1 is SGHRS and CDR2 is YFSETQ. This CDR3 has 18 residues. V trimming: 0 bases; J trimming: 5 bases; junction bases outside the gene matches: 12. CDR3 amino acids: CASSLAPLAGGGSETQYF. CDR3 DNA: TGCGCCAGCAGCTTGGCCCCTCTAGCGGGAGGAGGGTCTGAGACCCAGTACTTC.

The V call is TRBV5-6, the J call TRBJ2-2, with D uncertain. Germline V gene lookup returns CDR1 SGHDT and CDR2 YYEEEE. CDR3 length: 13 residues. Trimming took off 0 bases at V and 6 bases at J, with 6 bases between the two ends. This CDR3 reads CASSLGHSGELFF. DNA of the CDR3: TGTGCCAGCAGCTTGGGGCATTCCGGGGAGCTGTTTTTT. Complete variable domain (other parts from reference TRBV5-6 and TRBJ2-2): DAGVTQSPTHLIKTRGQQVTLRCSPKSGHDTVSWYQQALGQGPQFIFQYYEEEERQRGNFPDRFSGHQFPNYSSELNVNALLLGDSALYLCASSLGHSGELFFGEGSRLTVL.

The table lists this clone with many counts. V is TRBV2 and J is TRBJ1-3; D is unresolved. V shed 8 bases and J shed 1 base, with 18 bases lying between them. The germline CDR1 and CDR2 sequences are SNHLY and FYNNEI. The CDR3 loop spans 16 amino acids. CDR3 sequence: CASQVLTAASGNTIYF. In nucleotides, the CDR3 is TGTGCCAGCCAGGTCTTAACAGCAGCATCTGGAAACACCATATATTTT.

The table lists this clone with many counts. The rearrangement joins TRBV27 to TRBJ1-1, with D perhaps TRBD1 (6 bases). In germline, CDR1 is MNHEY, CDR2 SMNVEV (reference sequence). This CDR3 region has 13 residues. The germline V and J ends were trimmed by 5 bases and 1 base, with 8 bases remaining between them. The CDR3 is CASSKQGNTEAFF. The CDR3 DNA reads TGTGCCAGCAGTAAACAGGGGAACACTGAAGCTTTCTTT.

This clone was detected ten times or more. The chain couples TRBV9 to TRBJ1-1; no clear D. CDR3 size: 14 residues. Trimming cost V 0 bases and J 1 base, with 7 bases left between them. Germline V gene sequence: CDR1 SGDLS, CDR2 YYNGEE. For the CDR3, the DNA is TGTGCCAGCAGCGTAGTGTCAGGGAACACTGAAGCTTTCTTT. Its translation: CASSVVSGNTEAFF.

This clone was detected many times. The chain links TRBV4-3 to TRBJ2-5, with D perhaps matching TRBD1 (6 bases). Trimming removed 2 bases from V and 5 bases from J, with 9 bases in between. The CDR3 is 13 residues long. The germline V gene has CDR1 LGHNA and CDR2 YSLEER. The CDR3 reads CASSQTGQETQYF. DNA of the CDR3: TGCGCCAGCAGCCAAACAGGACAGGAGACCCAGTACTTC.

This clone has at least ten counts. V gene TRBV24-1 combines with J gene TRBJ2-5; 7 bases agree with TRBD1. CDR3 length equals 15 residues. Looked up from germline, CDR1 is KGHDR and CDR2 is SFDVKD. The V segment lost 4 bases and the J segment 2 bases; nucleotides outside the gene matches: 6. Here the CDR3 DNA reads TGTGCCACCAGTGAGTACAGGGGTTTTCAAGAGACCCAGTACTTC. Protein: CATSEYRGFQETQYF.